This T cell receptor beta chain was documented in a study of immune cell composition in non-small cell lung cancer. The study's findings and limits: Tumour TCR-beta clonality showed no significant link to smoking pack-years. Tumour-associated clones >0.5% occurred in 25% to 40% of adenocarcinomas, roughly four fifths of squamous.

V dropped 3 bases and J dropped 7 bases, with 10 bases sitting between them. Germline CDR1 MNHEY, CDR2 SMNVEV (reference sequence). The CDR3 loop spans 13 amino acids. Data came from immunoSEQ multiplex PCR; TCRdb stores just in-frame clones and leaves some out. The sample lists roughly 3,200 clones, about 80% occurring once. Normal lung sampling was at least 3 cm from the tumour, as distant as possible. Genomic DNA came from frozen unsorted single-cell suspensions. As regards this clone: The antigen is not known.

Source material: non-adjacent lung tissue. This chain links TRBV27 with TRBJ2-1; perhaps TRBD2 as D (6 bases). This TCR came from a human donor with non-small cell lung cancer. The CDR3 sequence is CASSLGLLNEQFF. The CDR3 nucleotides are TGTGCCAGCAGTTTGGGACTTTTAAATGAGCAGTTCTTC.